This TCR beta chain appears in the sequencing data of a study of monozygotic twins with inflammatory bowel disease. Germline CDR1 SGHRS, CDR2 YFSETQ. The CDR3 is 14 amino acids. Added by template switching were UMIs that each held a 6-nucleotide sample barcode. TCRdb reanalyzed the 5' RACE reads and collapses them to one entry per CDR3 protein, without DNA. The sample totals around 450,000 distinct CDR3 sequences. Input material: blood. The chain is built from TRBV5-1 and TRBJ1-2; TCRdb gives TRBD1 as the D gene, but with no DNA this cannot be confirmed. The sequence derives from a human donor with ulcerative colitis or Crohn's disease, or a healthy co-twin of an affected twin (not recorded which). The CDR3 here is CASSLGTGEGGYTF.